The TCR beta chain described here comes from a study of blood T cell repertoires in COVID-19. Authors' data handling: Reference gene primer amplification yielded estimated nucleated cell counts. Method: immunoSEQ multiplex PCR; TCRdb's copy keeps in-frame clones and lacks some. That table is the source of V, J and clone size, and D and trimming were worked out from the DNA. The data show 250,000 to 300,000 clones, approximately 85% seen once. Cohorts were based on clinical histories the participants reported. Germline CDR1 SGHDN, CDR2 FVKESK. The CDR3 runs 15 residues. V lost 8 bases to trimming and J lost 2 bases; unmatched junction nucleotides: 8.

The receptor was derived from a woman aged 45-65 years who had recovered from COVID-19. Input material: PBMCs or T cells enriched from blood (not recorded which). The chain is built from TRBV14 and TRBJ2-3; TRBD2 aligns across 9 bases. DNA of the CDR3: TGTGCCAGCGGACGAGCGGGAGGCTTCACAGATACGCAGTATTTT. Protein: CASGRAGGFTDTQYF.